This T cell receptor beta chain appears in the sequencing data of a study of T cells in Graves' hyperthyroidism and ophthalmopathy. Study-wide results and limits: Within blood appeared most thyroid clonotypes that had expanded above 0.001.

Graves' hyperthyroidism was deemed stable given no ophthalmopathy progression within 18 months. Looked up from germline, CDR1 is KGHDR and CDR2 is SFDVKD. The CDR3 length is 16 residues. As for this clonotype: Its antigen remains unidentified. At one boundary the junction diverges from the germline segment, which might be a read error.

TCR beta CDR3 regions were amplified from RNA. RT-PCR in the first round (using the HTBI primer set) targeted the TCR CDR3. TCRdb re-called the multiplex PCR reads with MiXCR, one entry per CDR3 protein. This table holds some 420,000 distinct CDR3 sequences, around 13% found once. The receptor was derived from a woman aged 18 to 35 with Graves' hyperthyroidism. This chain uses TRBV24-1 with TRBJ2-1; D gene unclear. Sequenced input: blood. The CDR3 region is CAASDWGRSSYNEQFF. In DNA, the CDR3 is TGTGCCGCCAGTGATTGGGGTCGGAGCTCCTACAATGAGCAGTTCTTC.